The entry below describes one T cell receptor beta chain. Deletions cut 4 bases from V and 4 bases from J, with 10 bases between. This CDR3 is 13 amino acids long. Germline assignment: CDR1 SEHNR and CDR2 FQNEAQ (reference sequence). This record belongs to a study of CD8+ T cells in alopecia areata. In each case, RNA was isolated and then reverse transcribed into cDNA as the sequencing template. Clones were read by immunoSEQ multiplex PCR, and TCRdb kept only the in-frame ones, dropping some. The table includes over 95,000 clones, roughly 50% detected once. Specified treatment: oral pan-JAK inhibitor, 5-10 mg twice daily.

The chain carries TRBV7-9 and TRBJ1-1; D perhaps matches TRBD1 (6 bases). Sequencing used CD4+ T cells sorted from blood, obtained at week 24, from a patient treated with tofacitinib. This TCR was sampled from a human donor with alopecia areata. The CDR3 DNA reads TGTGCCAGCAGCTCCCAGGGGTCCACTGAAGCTTTCTTT. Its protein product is CASSSQGSTEAFF.